Following are 20 T cell receptor beta chains from one sample sequenced in a study of blood T cell repertoires in COVID-19. Sequencing used immunoSEQ multiplex PCR; TCRdb keeps in-frame clones, though not all of them. The sample has about 130,000 clones; roughly 74% are singletons. Input material: peripheral blood. Every receptor here comes from a man older than 75 with COVID-19, enrolled during active disease.

This chain connects TRBV6-1 to TRBJ1-5, with D possibly TRBD1 on 6 matching bases. The germline V gene encodes CDR1 MNHNS and CDR2 SASEGT. V was clipped by 1 base and J by 6 bases, with 10 bases between them. CDR3 length equals 14 residues. This CDR3 reads CASSEDGRGQPQHF. The CDR3 DNA follows: TGTGCCAGCAGTGAAGATGGCAGGGGTCAGCCCCAGCATTTT.

V usage is TRBV6-5 and J usage is TRBJ2-2, with D perhaps matching TRBD1 (7 bases). This CDR3 region has 15 residues. Germline CDR1 reads MNHEY; CDR2 reads SVGAGI. Trimming pared 8 bases from V and 3 bases from J, leaving 16 bases between. This CDR3 reads CASLGPRGDTGELFF. The CDR3 DNA reads as TGTGCCAGCCTAGGCCCCAGGGGGGACACCGGGGAGCTGTTTTTT.

CDR3 in DNA: TGCGCCAGCAGCCGAGGACAGGGATCAACTAATGAAAAACTGTTTTTT. Amino acids: CASSRGQGSTNEKLFF. The V gene is TRBV5-1, the J gene TRBJ1-4; 8 bases line up with TRBD1. Germline-derived CDR1 and CDR2 are SGHRS and YFSETQ. Unmatched junction bases numbered 5, after V lost 4 bases and J lost 0 bases. This CDR3 is built from 16 residues.

The count of this clone is one. The chain links TRBV9 to TRBJ1-1; TRBD1 matches at 10 bases. The germline V gene has CDR1 SGDLS and CDR2 YYNGEE. The CDR3 spans 15 residues. Germline trimming cut 4 bases from V and 2 bases from J; bases unmatched to any gene: 5. DNA of the CDR3: TGTGCCAGCAGCTCCCGGACAGGGGGAAACACTGAAGCTTTCTTT. Its translation is CASSSRTGGNTEAFF. Looking up the rest from reference TRBV9 and TRBJ1-1 gives the full variable domain: DSGVTQTPKHLITATGQRVTLRCSPRSGDLSVYWYQQSLDQGLQFLIQYYNGEERAKGNILERFSAQQFPDLHSELNLSSLELGDSALYFCASSSRTGGNTEAFFGQGTRLTVV.

The rearrangement uses TRBV6-5 and TRBJ1-1; tentatively, D is TRBD1 (5 bases). CDR3 length equals 15 residues. CDR1 is MNHEY and CDR2 is SVGAGI in the germline V gene. Deletions cut 4 bases from V and 3 bases from J, with 15 bases between. The CDR3 region is CASSLGSWGDTEAFF. The CDR3 DNA sequence: TGTGCCAGCAGTTTGGGCAGTTGGGGGGACACTGAAGCTTTCTTT.

The chain uses TRBV14 and TRBJ1-1; tentative D call: TRBD1 (5 bases). Germline CDR1 and CDR2: SGHDN and FVKESK. The CDR3 consists of 15 residues. The ends were cut back, 4 bases at V and 5 bases at J, with 17 bases in the middle. CDR3 nucleotides: TGTGCCAGCAGCCTTCTCGGAGGGGCCGGTACTGAAGCTTTCTTT. It yields the protein CASSLLGGAGTEAFF. The full variable domain, in which reference TRBV14 and TRBJ1-1 provide the parts outside the CDR3, is EAGVTQFPSHSVIEKGQTVTLRCDPISGHDNLYWYRRVMGKEIKFLLHFVKESKQDESGMPNNRFLAERTGGTYSTLKVQPAELEDSGVYFCASSLLGGAGTEAFFGQGTRLTVV.

V gene TRBV7-2 combines with J gene TRBJ2-7; TRBD1 aligns across 8 bases. This CDR3 comprises 15 residues. The V gene end was trimmed by 2 bases and the J gene end by 6 bases; junction bases not matched to a gene: 9. From germline, CDR1 is SGHTA and CDR2 FQGNSA. The CDR3 nucleotides read TGTGCCAGCAGCTTACAGGGGGCGCGATATAGCGAGCAGTACTTC. Protein sequence: CASSLQGARYSEQYF.

The chain joins TRBV19 to TRBJ1-1, with 7 positions matching TRBD1. V shed 5 bases and J 0 bases; nucleotides not matched to a gene: 9. CDR1 LNHDA and CDR2 SQIVND come from the germline V gene (reference sequence). This CDR3 region has 16 residues. The CDR3 nucleotides read TGTGCCAGTAGTGATGTAGGGGGCTTTATGAACACTGAAGCTTTCTTT. This codes for CASSDVGGFMNTEAFF.

This clone was counted a single time. V and J are TRBV9 and TRBJ1-4, with 9 positions matching TRBD1. Germline loops: CDR1 SGDLS, CDR2 YYNGEE. The CDR3 spans 14 residues. With V trimmed by 3 bases and J by 6 bases, 3 bases remained unmatched. CDR3 bases: TGTGCCAGCAGCGAACAGGGGGCTTATGAAAAACTGTTTTTT. Its protein product is CASSEQGAYEKLFF.

The chain joins TRBV27 to TRBJ2-2, with 11 bases identical to TRBD2. Looked up from germline, CDR1 is MNHEY and CDR2 is SMNVEV (reference sequence). Trimming took 1 base from V and 3 from J; bases not matched to a gene: 4. This CDR3 has 17 residues. This CDR3 reads CASSLLAGGPYTGELFF. CDR3 sequence (DNA): TGTGCCAGCAGTTTATTAGCGGGAGGGCCATACACCGGGGAGCTGTTTTTT.

The chain links TRBV7-9 to TRBJ2-7; D is ambiguous. The CDR3 extends over 13 amino acids. The V end was cut by 5 bases, the J end by 6 bases, with 14 bases between. Looked up from germline, CDR1 is SEHNR and CDR2 is FQNEAQ (reference sequence). CDR3 bases: TGTGCCAGCAGCCCATTAGTACTCGCCGAGCAGTACTTC. Translation gives CASSPLVLAEQYF. The full variable domain, its missing parts supplied by reference TRBV7-9 and TRBJ2-7, is DTGVSQNPRHKITKRGQNVTFRCDPISEHNRLYWYRQTLGQGPEFLTYFQNEAQLEKSRLLSDRFSAERPKGSFSTLEIQRTEQGDSAMYLCASSPLVLAEQYFGPGTRLTVT.

The gene calls are TRBV7-9 and TRBJ2-5; no definite D call. The CDR3 contains 12 residues. The germline V gene encodes CDR1 SEHNR and CDR2 FQNEAQ (reference sequence). With 5 bases removed from V and 0 bases from J, the gap between germline ends came to 4 bases. CDR3 bases: TGTGCCAGCAGCCGGTACCAAGAGACCCAGTACTTC. It yields the protein CASSRYQETQYF.

This rearrangement joins TRBV14 to TRBJ2-3, with 8 bases lining up with TRBD2. V gave up 0 bases and J gave up 1 base; unmatched junction bases: 3. The CDR3 spans 16 residues. Germline V gene data show CDR1 as SGHDN and CDR2 as FVKESK. CDR3 sequence reads: CASSQDSGAGTDTQYF. The CDR3 bases are TGTGCCAGCAGCCAAGATAGCGGGGCAGGCACAGATACGCAGTATTTT.

This clone is a singleton in its sample. The chain uses TRBV4-1 and TRBJ2-1; 7 bases align to TRBD2. CDR3 length equals 17 residues. The V and J ends lost 0 bases and 3 bases, in that order; junction bases with no gene match: 8. The germline V gene has CDR1 MGHRA and CDR2 YSYEKL. The CDR3 sequence is CASSQEQAGRYYNEQFF. The CDR3 coding sequence is TGCGCCAGCAGCCAAGAGCAAGCGGGGAGGTACTACAATGAGCAGTTCTTC.

This CDR3 reads CASRDRGQDNEQFF. The CDR3 DNA is TGTGCCAGCAGAGACAGGGGGCAGGACAATGAGCAGTTCTTC. This chain joins TRBV28 and TRBJ2-1, with 10 bases aligning to TRBD1. Trimming took 6 bases from V and 5 from J; bases not matched to a gene: 4. CDR3 length: 14 amino acids. CDR1 MDHEN and CDR2 SYDVKM come from the germline V gene.

The rearrangement uses TRBV4-3 and TRBJ1-6; 7 bases are a match to TRBD1. This CDR3 spans 15 amino acids. The V segment lost 2 bases and the J segment 5 bases; nucleotides outside the gene matches: 3. Germline CDR1 reads LGHNA; CDR2 reads YSLEER. The CDR3 bases are TGCGCCAGCAGCCAACTAGACAGGGATAATTCACCCCTCCACTTT. Amino acids: CASSQLDRDNSPLHF.

Comments on this clone: A read error may account for a junction end that differs from germline. V gene TRBV4-3 combines with J gene TRBJ1-3; D call uncertain. This CDR3 comprises 16 residues. Germline CDR1 and CDR2: LGHNA and YSLEER. This chain's CDR3 is CARSRLVAGSGNTIYF. DNA of the CDR3: TGCGCCCGCAGCCGGCTCGTGGCGGGCTCTGGAAACACCATATATTTT.

This chain links TRBV9 with TRBJ2-3; perhaps TRBD1 as D (5 bases). CDR3 size: 15 residues. The V end was cut by 1 base, the J end by 2 bases, with 11 bases between. Germline CDR1 is SGDLS and CDR2 is YYNGEE. The CDR3 loop reads CASSVSGINTDTQYF. The CDR3 coding sequence is TGTGCCAGCAGCGTATCAGGGATAAACACAGATACGCAGTATTTT.

This clone showed up just a few times. This chain uses TRBV9 with TRBJ1-4; 7 nucleotides align to TRBD1. CDR1 is SGDLS, CDR2 YYNGEE, per germline. The CDR3 contains 17 residues. V shed 3 bases, J shed 1 base, and the junction held 9 bases outside the gene matches. CDR3 loop: CASSASGQPLTNEKLFF. In nucleotides, the CDR3 is TGTGCCAGCAGCGCCTCGGGACAGCCCTTAACTAATGAAAAACTGTTTTTT.

The chain is built from TRBV6-6 and TRBJ1-3; 9 nucleotides agree with TRBD1. The V gene's germline CDR1 is MNHNY and CDR2 SVGAGI (reference sequence). This CDR3 spans 16 amino acids. V lost 6 bases and J lost 0; bases outside the gene matches: 6. DNA of the CDR3: TGTGCCAGCAGCCATGGACAGGGGAACTCTGGAAACACCATATATTTT. It translates to CASSHGQGNSGNTIYF.